The clone carrying this T cell receptor beta chain was picked up a small number of times. This entry is derived from a study of blood T cell repertoires in COVID-19. About the study: The United States, Italy and Spain were the sources of the acute and convalescent COVID-19 samples.

In the authors' methods: The assay estimated nucleated cells by amplifying reference gene primers. The table came from immunoSEQ multiplex PCR; TCRdb's copy has only in-frame clones and leaves some out. Clone size and V and J calls were adopted from that table, with D and trimming inferred from the DNA. This repertoire shows about 180,000 clones, 70% to 90% found once; its top ten account for over 9.5%. CDR1 SEHNR and CDR2 FQNEAQ come from the germline V gene (reference sequence). Trimming at V came to 7 bases and at J to 2 bases, leaving 7 bases not matched to a gene. The CDR3 runs to 14 residues. The chain links TRBV7-9 to TRBJ1-2, with 7 positions matching TRBD1. The sequencing sample was made of peripheral blood. The sequence was collected from a human donor with active or convalescent COVID-19. The donor label of this sample is uncertain. CDR3 sequence reads: CASMPGTVNYGYTF. The CDR3 DNA follows: TGTGCCAGCATGCCTGGGACAGTAAACTATGGCTACACCTTC.